This T cell receptor beta chain was captured by sequencing in a study of T-cell reconstitution after alpha-beta-depleted transplantation in children. As concerns this clonotype: Antigen unknown.

Study-level findings and limits: Recipient T cells and thymic progenitors that survived were the source of the high TCRbeta diversity seen at day 60 in some patients. One year after transplant, T-cell counts and diversity came mostly from newly produced T cells. The origin of alpha-beta T cells about two months after transplant was reportedly several hundred expanded graft clones.

CDR3 size: 15 residues. The germline gives CDR1 KGHSH, CDR2 LQKENI. The V gene end was trimmed by 4 bases and the J gene end by 3 bases; junction bases not matched to a gene: 5. Unique molecular identifiers were used in preparing the TCRbeta library. TCRdb itself ran the PCR reads through MiXCR, one entry per CDR3 protein. The sample has 90,000 to 130,000 distinct CDR3 sequences; 9% to 12% are singletons. This chain uses TRBV18 with TRBJ1-1, with 10 bases identical to TRBD1. Here the sequenced sample was PBMCs, taken before TCRalphabeta/CD19-depleted stem cell transplant. The TCR was taken from a boy aged 2 to 10 with acute lymphoblastic leukemia, due to receive a stem cell transplant. The CDR3 coding sequence is TGTGCCAGCTCACGAATCGGACAGGGGGACACTGAAGCTTTCTTT. As protein: CASSRIGQGDTEAFF.